This T cell receptor beta chain derives from a study of blood T cell repertoires in COVID-19. Germline CDR1 and CDR2: MGHRA and YSYEKL. The V and J ends lost 1 base and 9 bases, in that order; junction bases with no gene match: 6. The CDR3 has 16 amino acids. Repertoires were generated with immunoSEQ multiplex PCR, while TCRdb's copy carries only in-frame clones and drops some. The sample lists about 200,000 clones; 85% to 90% were seen once. The specimen sequenced was peripheral blood. The J gene is TRBJ2-1, the V gene TRBV4-1, with 13 positions matching TRBD2. This clonotype was obtained from a man older than 75 with acute or convalescent COVID-19. CDR3: CASSQGTSGRGAEQFF. The CDR3 DNA follows: TGCGCCAGCAGCCAAGGGACTAGCGGGAGAGGAGCTGAGCAGTTCTTC.